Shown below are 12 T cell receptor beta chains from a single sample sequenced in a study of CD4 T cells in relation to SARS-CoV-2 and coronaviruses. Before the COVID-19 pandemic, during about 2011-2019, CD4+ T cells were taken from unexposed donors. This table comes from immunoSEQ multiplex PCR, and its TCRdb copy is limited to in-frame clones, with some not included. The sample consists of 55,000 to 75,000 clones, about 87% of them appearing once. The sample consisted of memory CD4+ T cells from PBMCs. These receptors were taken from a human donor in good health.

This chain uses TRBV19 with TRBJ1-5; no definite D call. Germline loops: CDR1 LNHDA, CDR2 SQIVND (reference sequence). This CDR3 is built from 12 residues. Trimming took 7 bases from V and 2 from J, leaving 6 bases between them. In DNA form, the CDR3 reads TGTGCCAGTACTAGGGGCAATCAGCCCCAGCATTTT. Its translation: CASTRGNQPQHF.

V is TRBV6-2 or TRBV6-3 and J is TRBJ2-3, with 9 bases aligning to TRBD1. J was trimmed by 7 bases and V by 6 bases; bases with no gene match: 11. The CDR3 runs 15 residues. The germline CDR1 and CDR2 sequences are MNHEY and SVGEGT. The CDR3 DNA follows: TGTGCCAGCAGCCGTCCCGGGACAGGGAGTTATACGCAGTATTTT. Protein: CASSRPGTGSYTQYF.

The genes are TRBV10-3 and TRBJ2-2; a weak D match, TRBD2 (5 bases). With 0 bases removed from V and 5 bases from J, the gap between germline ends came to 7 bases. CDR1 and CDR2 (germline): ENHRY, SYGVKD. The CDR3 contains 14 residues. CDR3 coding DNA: TGTGCCATCAGTGAGTCGGGAGTAACCGGGGAGCTGTTTTTT. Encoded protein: CAISESGVTGELFF.

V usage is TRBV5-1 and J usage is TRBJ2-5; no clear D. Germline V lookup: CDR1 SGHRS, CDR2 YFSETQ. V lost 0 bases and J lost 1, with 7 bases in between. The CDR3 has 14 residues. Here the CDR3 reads CASSLGGFQETQYF. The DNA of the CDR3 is TGCGCCAGCAGCTTGGGAGGTTTCCAAGAGACCCAGTACTTC.

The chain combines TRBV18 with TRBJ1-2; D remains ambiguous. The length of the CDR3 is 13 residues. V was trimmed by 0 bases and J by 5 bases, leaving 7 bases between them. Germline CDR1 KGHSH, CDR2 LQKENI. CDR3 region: CASSPPAGYGYTF. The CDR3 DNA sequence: TGTGCCAGCTCACCACCCGCGGGGTATGGCTACACCTTC.

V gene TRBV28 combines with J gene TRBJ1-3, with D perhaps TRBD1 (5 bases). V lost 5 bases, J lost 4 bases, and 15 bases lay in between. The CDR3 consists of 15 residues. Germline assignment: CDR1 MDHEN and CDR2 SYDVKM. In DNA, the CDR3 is TGTGCCAGCAGTCTGGGGCGGCAGGGAGGAAACACCATATATTTT. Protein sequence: CASSLGRQGGNTIYF.

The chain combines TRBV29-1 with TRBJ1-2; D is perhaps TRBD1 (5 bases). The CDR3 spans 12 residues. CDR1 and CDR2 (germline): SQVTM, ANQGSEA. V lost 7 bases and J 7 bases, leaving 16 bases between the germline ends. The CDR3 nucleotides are TGCAGCGGTGGGGACTGGATGAGTGGCTACACCTTC. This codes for CSGGDWMSGYTF. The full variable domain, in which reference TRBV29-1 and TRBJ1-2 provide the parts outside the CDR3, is SAVISQKPSRDICQRGTSLTIQCQVDSQVTMMFWYRQQPGQSLTLIATANQGSEATYESGFVIDKFPISRPNLTFSTLTVSNMSPEDSSIYLCSGGDWMSGYTFGSGTRLTVV.

The DNA for the CDR3 is TGTGCCAGCAGCGGGCCGCGGGATGTCACCCACGAGCAGTACTTC. As protein: CASSGPRDVTHEQYF. The J gene is TRBJ2-7, the V gene TRBV9, with a weak D call TRBD2 (6 bases). Germline V gene lookup returns CDR1 SGDLS and CDR2 YYNGEE. Trimming removed 3 bases from V and 5 bases from J, with 18 bases in between. The CDR3 sequence is 15 residues long.

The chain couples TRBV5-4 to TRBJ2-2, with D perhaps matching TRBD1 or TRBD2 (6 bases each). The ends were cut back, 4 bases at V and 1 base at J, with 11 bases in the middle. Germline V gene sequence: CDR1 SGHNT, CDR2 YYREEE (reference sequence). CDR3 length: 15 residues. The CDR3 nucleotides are TGTGCCAGCAGCCCCAGGGGAGGGAACACCGGGGAGCTGTTTTTT. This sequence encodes CASSPRGGNTGELFF.

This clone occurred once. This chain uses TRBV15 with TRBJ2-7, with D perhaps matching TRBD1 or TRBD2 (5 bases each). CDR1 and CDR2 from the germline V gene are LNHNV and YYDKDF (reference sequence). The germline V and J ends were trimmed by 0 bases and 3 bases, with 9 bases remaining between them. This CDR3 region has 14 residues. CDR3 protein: CATSREGRGYEQYF. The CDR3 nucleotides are TGTGCCACCAGCAGAGAGGGACGGGGCTACGAGCAGTACTTC.

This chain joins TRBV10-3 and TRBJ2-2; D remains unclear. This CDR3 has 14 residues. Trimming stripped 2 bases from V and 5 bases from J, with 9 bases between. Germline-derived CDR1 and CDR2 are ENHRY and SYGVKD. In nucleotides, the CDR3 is TGTGCCATCAGTGAGACGATAGGTACCGGGGAGCTGTTTTTT. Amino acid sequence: CAISETIGTGELFF.

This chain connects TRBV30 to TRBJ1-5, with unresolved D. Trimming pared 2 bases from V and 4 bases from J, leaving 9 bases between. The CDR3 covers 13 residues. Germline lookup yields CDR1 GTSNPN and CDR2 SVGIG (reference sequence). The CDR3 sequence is CAWSPNLNQPQHF. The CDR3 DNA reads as TGTGCCTGGAGTCCGAATCTAAATCAGCCCCAGCATTTT.